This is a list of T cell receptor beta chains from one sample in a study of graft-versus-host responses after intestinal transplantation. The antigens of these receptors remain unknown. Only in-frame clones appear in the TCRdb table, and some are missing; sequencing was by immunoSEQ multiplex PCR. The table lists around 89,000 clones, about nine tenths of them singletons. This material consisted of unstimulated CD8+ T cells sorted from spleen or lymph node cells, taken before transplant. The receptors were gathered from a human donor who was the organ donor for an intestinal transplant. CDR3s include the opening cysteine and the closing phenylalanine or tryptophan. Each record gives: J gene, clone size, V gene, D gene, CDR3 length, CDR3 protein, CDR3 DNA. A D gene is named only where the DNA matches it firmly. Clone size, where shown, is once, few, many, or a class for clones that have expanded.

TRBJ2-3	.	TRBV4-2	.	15	CASSQTPLGADTQYF	TGTGCCAGCAGCCAAACGCCCTTAGGGGCAGATACGCAGTATTTT
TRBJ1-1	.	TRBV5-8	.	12	CASSVREREAFF	TGTGCCAGCAGCGTCCGGGAGAGGGAAGCTTTCTTT
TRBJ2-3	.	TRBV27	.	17	CASSLFGGGDVGDTQYF	TGTGCCAGCAGTTTATTCGGTGGAGGGGACGTGGGAGATACGCAGTATTTT
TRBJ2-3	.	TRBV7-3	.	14	CASSSGTAGDTQYF	TGTGCCAGCAGCTCCGGGACAGCGGGAGATACGCAGTATTTT
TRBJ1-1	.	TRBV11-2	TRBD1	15	CASSLLGQGPPRAFF	TGTGCCAGCAGCTTGCTAGGACAGGGACCCCCTCGGGCTTTCTTT
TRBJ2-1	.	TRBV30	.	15	CAWSVLPNSYNEQFF	TGTGCCTGGAGTGTTTTGCCTAATTCATACAATGAGCAGTTCTTC
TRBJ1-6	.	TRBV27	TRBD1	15	CASRGQGTYNSPLHF	TGTGCCAGCCGGGGACAGGGGACCTATAATTCACCCCTCCACTTT
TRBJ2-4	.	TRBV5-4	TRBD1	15	CASSLTGTGWNIQYF	TGTGCCAGCAGCTTGACGGGGACAGGGTGGAACATTCAGTACTTC
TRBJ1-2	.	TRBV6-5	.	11	CASSVGLGYTF	TGTGCCAGCAGTGTTGGACTTGGCTACACCTTC
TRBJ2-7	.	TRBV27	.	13	CASSPGTSYEQYF	TGTGCCAGCAGCCCCGGGACTTCCTACGAGCAGTACTTC
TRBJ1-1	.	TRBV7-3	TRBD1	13	CASSREGATEAFF	TGTGCCAGCAGCCGCGAGGGGGCCACTGAAGCTTTCTTT
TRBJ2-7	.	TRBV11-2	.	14	CASSWDKGVYEQYF	TGTGCCAGCAGCTGGGACAAGGGGGTCTACGAGCAGTACTTC
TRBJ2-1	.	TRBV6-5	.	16	CASSYSVRGAYNEQFF	TGTGCCAGCAGTTACTCGGTCCGGGGGGCATACAATGAGCAGTTCTTC
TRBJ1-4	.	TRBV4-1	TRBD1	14	CASSPDRGPEKLFF	TGCGCCAGCAGCCCCGACAGGGGGCCCGAAAAACTGTTTTTT
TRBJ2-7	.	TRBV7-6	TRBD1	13	CASSEGQAYEQYF	TGTGCCAGCAGCGAGGGACAGGCCTACGAGCAGTACTTC
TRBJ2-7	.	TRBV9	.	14	CASSVGAGSYEQYF	TGTGCCAGCAGCGTAGGAGCAGGCAGCTACGAGCAGTACTTC
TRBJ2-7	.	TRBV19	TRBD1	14	CASSSAGQDNEQYF	TGTGCCAGTAGTTCGGCCGGACAGGACAACGAGCAGTACTTC
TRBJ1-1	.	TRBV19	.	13	CASSSGQITEAFF	TGTGCCAGTAGTTCCGGACAGATCACTGAAGCTTTCTTT
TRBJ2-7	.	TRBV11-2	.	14	CASSLGAKDYEQYF	TGTGCCAGCAGCTTAGGGGCCAAGGACTACGAGCAGTACTTC
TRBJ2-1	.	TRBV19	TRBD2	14	CASSIAGGANEQFF	TGTGCCAGTAGTATAGCGGGGGGAGCCAATGAGCAGTTCTTC
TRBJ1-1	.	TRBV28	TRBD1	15	CASSPLTGAATEAFF	TGTGCCAGCAGTCCCCTGACAGGGGCGGCCACTGAAGCTTTCTTT
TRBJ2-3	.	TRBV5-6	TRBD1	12	CASSSGGDTQYF	TGTGCCAGCAGCTCAGGGGGCGATACGCAGTATTTT
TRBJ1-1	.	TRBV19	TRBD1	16	CASSQDRSIGGTEAFF	TGTGCCAGTAGCCAGGACAGGTCCATTGGAGGCACTGAAGCTTTCTTT
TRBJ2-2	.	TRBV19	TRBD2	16	CASTQLGGGFSGELFF	TGTGCCAGTACCCAGTTGGGCGGGGGTTTTTCCGGGGAGCTGTTTTTT
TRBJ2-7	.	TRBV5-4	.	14	CASSPGGSSYEQYF	TGTGCCAGCAGCCCAGGGGGGAGCTCCTACGAGCAGTACTTC
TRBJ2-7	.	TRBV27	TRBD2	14	CASSLGTSPYEQYF	TGTGCCAGCAGTTTAGGGACTAGCCCCTACGAGCAGTACTTC
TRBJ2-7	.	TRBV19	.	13	CASSNGGSYEQYF	TGTGCCAGTAGTAACGGGGGCTCCTACGAGCAGTACTTC
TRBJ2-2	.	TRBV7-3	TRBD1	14	CASSSLDRAGELFF	TGTGCCAGCAGCTCCCTGGACAGGGCAGGGGAGCTGTTTTTT
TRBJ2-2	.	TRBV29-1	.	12	CSVVASTGELFF	TGCAGCGTTGTTGCGAGCACCGGGGAGCTGTTTTTT
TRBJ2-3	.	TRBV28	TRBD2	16	CASLGRGGFSTDTQYF	TGTGCCAGCTTGGGGCGGGGGGGCTTCAGCACAGATACGCAGTATTTT
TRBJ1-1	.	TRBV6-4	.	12	CATRTPTGRAFF	TGTGCCACCCGGACCCCCACAGGGCGGGCTTTCTTT
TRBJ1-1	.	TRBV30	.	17	CAWSLVLRGGKVTEAFF	TGTGCCTGGAGTCTTGTCTTGAGAGGAGGGAAAGTCACTGAAGCTTTCTTT
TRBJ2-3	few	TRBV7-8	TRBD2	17	CASSLSTTSGGTDTQYF	TGTGCCAGCAGCTTATCCACGACTAGCGGGGGCACAGATACGCAGTATTTT
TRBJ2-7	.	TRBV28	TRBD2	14	CASSFRLADYEQYF	TGTGCCAGCAGTTTTAGGCTAGCGGACTACGAGCAGTACTTC
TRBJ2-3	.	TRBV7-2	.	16	CASSSGASPSTDTQYF	TGTGCCAGCAGCTCAGGGGCTAGCCCAAGCACAGATACGCAGTATTTT
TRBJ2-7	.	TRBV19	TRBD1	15	CASTPQPGQGHEQYF	TGTGCCAGTACCCCCCAGCCGGGACAGGGCCACGAGCAGTACTTC
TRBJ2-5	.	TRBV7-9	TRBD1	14	CASSRDRGQETQYF	TGTGCCAGCAGTCGCGACAGGGGGCAAGAGACCCAGTACTTC
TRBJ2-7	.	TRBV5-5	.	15	CASSSERLSSYEQYF	TGTGCCAGCAGCTCGGAGCGGTTAAGCTCCTACGAGCAGTACTTC
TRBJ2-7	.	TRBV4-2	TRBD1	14	CASSPGTGAYEQYF	TGTGCCAGCAGCCCCGGGACAGGGGCGTACGAGCAGTACTTC
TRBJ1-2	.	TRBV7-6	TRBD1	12	CASSLGQDRYTF	TGTGCCAGCAGCCTAGGACAGGACCGCTACACCTTC
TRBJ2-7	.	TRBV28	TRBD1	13	CASSSDREYEQYF	TGTGCCAGCAGTTCAGACAGGGAGTACGAGCAGTACTTC
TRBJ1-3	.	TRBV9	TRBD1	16	CASSVTTGHSGNTIYF	TGCGCCAGCAGCGTGACGACAGGGCACTCTGGAAACACCATATATTTT
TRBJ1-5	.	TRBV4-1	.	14	CASSQGPTTGNLMF	TGCGCCAGCAGCCAAGGACCAACGACAGGTAACCTCATGTTT
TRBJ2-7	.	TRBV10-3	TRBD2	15	CATDGLAGGIYEQYF	TGTGCCACCGACGGACTAGCGGGGGGTATATACGAGCAGTACTTC
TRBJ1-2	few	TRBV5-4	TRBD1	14	CASSNTGGFYGYTF	TGTGCCAGCAGCAATACAGGGGGCTTTTATGGCTACACCTTC
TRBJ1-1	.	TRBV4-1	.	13	CASSHGGNTEAFF	TGCGCCAGCAGCCACGGGGGGAACACTGAAGCTTTCTTT
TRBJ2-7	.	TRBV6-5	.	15	CASRHKMGARNEQYF	TGTGCCAGCAGACACAAGATGGGGGCTCGCAACGAGCAGTACTTC
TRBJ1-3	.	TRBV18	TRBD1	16	CASSQRGPALGNTIYF	TGTGCCAGCTCACAGAGGGGGCCCGCTCTCGGAAACACCATATATTTT
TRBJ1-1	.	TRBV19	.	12	CASTTGSTEAFF	TGTGCCAGTACTACAGGGTCCACTGAAGCTTTCTTT
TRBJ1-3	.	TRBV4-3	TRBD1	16	CASSQGPDRGGNTIYF	TGCGCCAGCAGCCAAGGACCCGACAGGGGGGGAAACACCATATATTTT
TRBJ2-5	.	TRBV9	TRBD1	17	CASSGTRLTGGQETQYF	TGTGCCAGCAGCGGCACCCGTTTGACAGGGGGGCAAGAGACCCAGTACTTC
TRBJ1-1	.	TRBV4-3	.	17	CASSQATTTVRNTEAFF	TGCGCCAGCAGCCAAGCTACGACGACAGTCAGAAACACTGAAGCTTTCTTT